This is a list of T cell receptor beta chains from one sample in a study of T cells in Graves' hyperthyroidism and ophthalmopathy. TCRdb analysed the multiplex PCR reads with MiXCR anew, one entry per CDR3 protein. The sample has 350,000 or so distinct CDR3 sequences, approximately 18% seen once. The sample taken for sequencing was blood. These receptors were obtained from a woman aged 45 to 65 with Graves' hyperthyroidism. Each CDR3 is given with its conserved first and last residue. D genes are given only for firm matches. Size values are once, few and many counts, or a class for expanded clones, and some rows have none.

CDR3nt,CDR3aa,abundance,j_gene,d_gene,v_gene
TGTGCCAGCAGGGACACTCTGAACACTGAAGCTTTCTTT,CASRDTLNTEAFF,many,TRBJ1-1,.,TRBV12-3/TRBV12-4
TGCAGTGCTGGACAGGGCGGGAACACTGAAGCTTTCTTT,CSAGQGGNTEAFF,many,TRBJ1-1,TRBD1,TRBV20-1
TGTGCCAGCAGCACGGGACTAGCGGCCCGTCCCCTGTTCTTC,CASSTGLAARPLFF,once,TRBJ2-1,TRBD2,TRBV7-9
TGCAGTGCTAGAACATGGGGGGGAGTCAGGGACACAGATACGCAGTATTTT,CSARTWGGVRDTDTQYF,.,TRBJ2-3,TRBD2,TRBV20-1
TGTGCCAGCAGCCGACAGGGTGGCGCAGATACGCAGTATTTT,CASSRQGGADTQYF,many,TRBJ2-3,TRBD1,TRBV12-3/TRBV12-4
TGTGCCAGTAGTATTACCGCAGCCCAAGAGACCCAGTACTTC,CASSITAAQETQYF,few,TRBJ2-5,.,TRBV19
TGTGCCAGCACAGGGACTAGCGGGGGGTACCAAGAGACCCAGTACTTC,CASTGTSGGYQETQYF,many,TRBJ2-5,TRBD2,TRBV28
TGTGCCAGCAGTCCGGGACACCTTATCACAGATACGCAGTATTTT,CASSPGHLITDTQYF,.,TRBJ2-3,.,TRBV3-1
TGCAGTGCTAGACCTGGAGCGGGGGACCAAGAGACCCAGTACTTC,CSARPGAGDQETQYF,many,TRBJ2-5,TRBD2,TRBV20-1
TGTGCCAGCAGCTTATACGGACTAGCGGGGGACTATACGCAGTATTTT,CASSLYGLAGDYTQYF,.,TRBJ2-3,TRBD2,TRBV7-9
TGTGCCAGCAGACGCCAGGAGGAGGACACTGAAGCTTTCTTT,CASRRQEEDTEAFF,many,TRBJ1-1,.,TRBV7-8
TGTGCCAGCAGCGTAGTGGAGAAAACCTCTGGGGCCAACGTCCTGACTTTC,CASSVVEKTSGANVLTF,few,TRBJ2-6,.,TRBV9
TGCGCCAGCAGCCCGTCTAGCCACCAAGAGACCCAGTACTTC,CASSPSSHQETQYF,many,TRBJ2-5,.,TRBV5-1
TGTGCCAGCAGCCGCCGGGGGGGCAATGAGCAGTTCTTC,CASSRRGGNEQFF,many,TRBJ2-1,TRBD2,TRBV3-1
TGTGCCAGCAGCAAAGGTAGGGCCTACGAGCAGTACTTC,CASSKGRAYEQYF,many,TRBJ2-7,.,TRBV3-1
TGTGCCAGCAGCTACAGAAGTGGCTACACCTTC,CASSYRSGYTF,.,TRBJ1-2,.,TRBV6-2/TRBV6-3
TGTGCCAGCAGCGTACTAGCGGGATCGCAGTATTTT,CASSVLAGSQYF,many,TRBJ2-3,TRBD2,TRBV6-1
TGTGCCAGCAGCTTTGGACTAGCGACCCCCTGGAATGAGCAGTTCTTC,CASSFGLATPWNEQFF,few,TRBJ2-1,TRBD2,TRBV11-2
TGTGCCAGCAGCTTAGGGGACAGGGGGCCGAACACCGGGGAGCTGTTTTTT,CASSLGDRGPNTGELFF,many,TRBJ2-2,TRBD1,TRBV11-2
TGTGCCAGCAGTTACTCACCAGGGGCGCAAGAGACCCAGTACTTC,CASSYSPGAQETQYF,.,TRBJ2-5,.,TRBV6-5
TGTGCCAGCAGCTTAGACGGGCAGGGTCTATCGCAGTACTTC,CASSLDGQGLSQYF,.,TRBJ2-7,.,TRBV7-8
TGTGCCACGAAGGACAGAAACTTCGGTGAAGCTTTCTTT,CATKDRNFGEAFF,.,TRBJ1-1,.,TRBV19
TGCAGTGCTAGAGATCTTCGGCAGGGTCAGACCGGGGAGCTGTTTTTT,CSARDLRQGQTGELFF,few,TRBJ2-2,.,TRBV20-1
TGCAGTGCTAGTAAAGCGTCTGGAAACACCATATATTTT,CSASKASGNTIYF,.,TRBJ1-3,.,TRBV20-1
TGTGCCAGCAGCTTGTGGGCAGATCTTACCGGGGAGCTGTTTTTT,CASSLWADLTGELFF,.,TRBJ2-2,.,TRBV5-5
TGCGCCAGCAGCGACGGGAGCTACAATGAGCAGTTCTTC,CASSDGSYNEQFF,.,TRBJ2-1,.,TRBV5-1
TGTGCCAGCAGCGTAGATGCAGACTCTGGAAACACCATATATTTT,CASSVDADSGNTIYF,few,TRBJ1-3,.,TRBV9
TGTGCCAGCGGATCTCGACAGGCGTTCTATGGCTACACCTTC,CASGSRQAFYGYTF,once,TRBJ1-2,.,TRBV6-5
TGTGCCAGCAGCGCCGACAGGGGAGGACAGCCCCAGCATTTT,CASSADRGGQPQHF,many,TRBJ1-5,TRBD1,TRBV2
TGTGCCAGCAGTTCTCCGAGGACAGGGGTTAACTATGGCTACACCTTC,CASSSPRTGVNYGYTF,.,TRBJ1-2,TRBD1,TRBV6-2/TRBV6-3
TGCAGTGTTAGACTGACTGAAGCTTTCTTT,CSVRLTEAFF,.,TRBJ1-1,.,TRBV20-1
TGTGCCACCAACTCAGGGGTGATGGAGACCCAGTACTTC,CATNSGVMETQYF,.,TRBJ2-5,.,TRBV24-1
TGCAGTGCTAGAAGGCAGGGTCGCGATGAGCAGTTCTTC,CSARRQGRDEQFF,few,TRBJ2-1,.,TRBV20-1
TGTGCCAGCAGCGCCTCGACAGACGAAAATGAAAAACTGTTTTTT,CASSASTDENEKLFF,.,TRBJ1-4,.,TRBV9
TGTGCCAGCAGGGGCTTCAGCGGGGGGCCCGGGACAGATACGCAGTATTTT,CASRGFSGGPGTDTQYF,few,TRBJ2-3,TRBD2,TRBV27
TGTGCCAGCAGTGACCCGAGATCCGCAGACAGGAAAGGTGACGGTAATGAAAAACTGTTTTTT,CASSDPRSADRKGDGNEKLFF,many,TRBJ1-4,.,TRBV2
TGTGCCAGCTCACCACCGAAGGGGGGGCTTGGCACAGATACGCAGTATTTT,CASSPPKGGLGTDTQYF,many,TRBJ2-3,.,TRBV18
TGTGCCAGCAGTTACTCGAAATCAGGGACAGACGTTTACAATGAGCAGTTCTTC,CASSYSKSGTDVYNEQFF,.,TRBJ2-1,TRBD1,TRBV6-5
TGTGCCAGCATGGAACAGGGACTCAATCAGCCCCAGCATTTT,CASMEQGLNQPQHF,many,TRBJ1-5,.,TRBV6-1
TGCAGTGCTCAGACAATCCGAGAGACCCAGTACTTC,CSAQTIRETQYF,many,TRBJ2-5,.,TRBV20-1
TGTGCCTGGAGTGTACAGGGGAAAGATACGCAGTATTTT,CAWSVQGKDTQYF,many,TRBJ2-3,TRBD1,TRBV30